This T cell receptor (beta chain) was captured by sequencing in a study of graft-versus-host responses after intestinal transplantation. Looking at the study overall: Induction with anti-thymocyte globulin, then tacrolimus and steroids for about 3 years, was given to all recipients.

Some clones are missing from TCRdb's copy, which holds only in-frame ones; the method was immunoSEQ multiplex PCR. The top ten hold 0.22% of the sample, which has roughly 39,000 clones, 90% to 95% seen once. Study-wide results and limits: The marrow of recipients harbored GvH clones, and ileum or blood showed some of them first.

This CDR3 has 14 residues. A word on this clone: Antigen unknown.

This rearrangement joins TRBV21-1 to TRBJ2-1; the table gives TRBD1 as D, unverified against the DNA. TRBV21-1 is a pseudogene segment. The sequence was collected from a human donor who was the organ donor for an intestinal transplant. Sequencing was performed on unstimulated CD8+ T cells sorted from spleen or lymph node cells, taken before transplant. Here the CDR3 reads CASSKGGRGNEQFF. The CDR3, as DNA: TGTGCCAGCAGCAAAGGGGGCAGGGGGAATGAGCAGTTCTTC.